This T cell receptor beta chain emerged from a study of blood T cell repertoires in COVID-19 (dated by TCRdb to about 2020). Study-level background: Collaborator samples came from the United States, Italy and Spain and covered acute and convalescent phases of COVID-19. The material from the prospective study consisted of cDNA or gDNA derived from T cells, B-cell-depleted T cells, or PBMCs. The dataset comprised deeply sampled blood TCRbeta repertoires from subjects exposed to, actively infected with, or recovered from COVID-19. The repertoires were released in a freely available public database meant as a resource for research on the immune response to SARS-CoV-2. The samples were drawn from the first 160 participants of the ongoing ImmuneRACE study and from 950 to 1,500 subjects provided by 6 global collaborators. Nearly every sample came with metadata listing a de-identified subject ID, COVID-19 status, age in years and sex. Where HLA class I and class II types were available, the types were taken from metadata supplied by the sample provider, not from assay-based typing. Overall results and qualifications from the work: The quantity of clinical and demographic metadata differed by source and by participant and was supplied without curation.

Each collaborating institution followed its own protocols to collect whole blood in K2EDTA tubes. For TCRbeta analysis, collaborator samples were shipped as frozen whole blood, as isolated PBMCs, or as DNA extracted from either sample type. The cysteine opens and the phenylalanine closes a CDR3 of 15 amino acids. Solely the CDR3 DNA is kept, with 45 bases framed from the first base. CDR1 and CDR2 are read off the germline V gene (reference sequence) as MNHNY and SVGAGI. V and J are truncated by 5 bases and 0 bases respectively, leaving an intervening sequence of 11 bases. TCRbeta CDR3 regions were amplified from genomic DNA by means of the immunoSEQ Assay, a bias-controlled multiplex PCR. In the original analysis: The number of nucleated cells in each sample was estimated from the amplification of reference gene primers within the assay. To quantify the absolute abundance of each unique TCRbeta CDR3 rearrangement, sequence reads were collapsed and filtered. For each sample, productive Simpson clonality was calculated by taking the square root of Simpson's diversity index across productive rearrangements. TCRdb retrieved this table from immuneACCESS and kept in-frame rearrangements only. Not all clones are present; in checked studies, unresolved V genes account for under half, and no reason is known for the remainder. The V and J calls and clone size were taken over from that table, and D and trimming were inferred from the DNA. In all, the sample holds tens of thousands of clones, and around 83% of those were seen once. Around 20% of the sample is in the top ten clones.

About this clone itself: The target of this receptor is not known. No much larger clone is present one base from it, and per-base qualities are unavailable.

The source of this sequence is a woman aged 45-60 years with acute or convalescent COVID-19. Material for sequencing was peripheral blood. The rearranged chain carries TRBV6-6 and TRBJ2-1; a tentative D call is TRBD2 (5 bases match). The CDR3 sequence is CASSLVGSSYNEQFF. The sequenced DNA: TGTGCCAGCAGTCTCGTAGGGAGCTCCTACAATGAGCAGTTCTTC.